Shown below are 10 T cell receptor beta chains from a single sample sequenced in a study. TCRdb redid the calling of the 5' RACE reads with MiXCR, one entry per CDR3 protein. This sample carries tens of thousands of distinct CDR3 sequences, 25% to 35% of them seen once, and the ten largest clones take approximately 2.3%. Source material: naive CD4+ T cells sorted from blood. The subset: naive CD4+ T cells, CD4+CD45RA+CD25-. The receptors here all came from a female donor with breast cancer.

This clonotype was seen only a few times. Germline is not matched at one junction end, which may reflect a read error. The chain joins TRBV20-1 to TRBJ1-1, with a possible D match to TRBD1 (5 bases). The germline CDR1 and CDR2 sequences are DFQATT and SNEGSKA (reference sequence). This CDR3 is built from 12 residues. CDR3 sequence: CSARGFGTVAFF. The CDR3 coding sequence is TGCAGTGCTCGGGGGTTCGGCACTGTAGCTTTCTTT.

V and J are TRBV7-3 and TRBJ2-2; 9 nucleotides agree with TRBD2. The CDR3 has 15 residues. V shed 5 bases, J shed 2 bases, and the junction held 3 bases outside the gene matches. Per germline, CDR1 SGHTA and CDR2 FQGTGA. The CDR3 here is CASSNSGGNTGELFF. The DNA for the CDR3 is TGTGCCAGCAGCAATAGCGGGGGAAACACCGGGGAGCTGTTTTTT.

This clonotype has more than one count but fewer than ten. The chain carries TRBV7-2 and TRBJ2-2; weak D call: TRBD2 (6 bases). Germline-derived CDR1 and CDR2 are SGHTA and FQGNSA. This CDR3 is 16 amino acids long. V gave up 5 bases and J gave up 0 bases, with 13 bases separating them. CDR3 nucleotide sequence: TGTGCCAGCAGCCCATCGGGACTCTCGAACACCGGGGAGCTGTTTTTT. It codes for CASSPSGLSNTGELFF.

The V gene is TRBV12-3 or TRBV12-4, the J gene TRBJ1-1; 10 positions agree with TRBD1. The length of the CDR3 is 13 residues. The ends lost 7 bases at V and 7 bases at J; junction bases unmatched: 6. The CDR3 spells CASTLTGGNEAFF. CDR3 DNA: TGTGCCAGCACCCTGACAGGGGGCAATGAAGCTTTCTTT.

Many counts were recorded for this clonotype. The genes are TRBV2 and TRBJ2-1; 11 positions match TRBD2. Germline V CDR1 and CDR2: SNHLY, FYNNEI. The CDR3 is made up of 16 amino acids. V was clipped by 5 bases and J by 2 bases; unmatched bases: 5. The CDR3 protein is CASSRDSGGAYNEQFF. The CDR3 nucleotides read TGTGCCAGCAGTCGGGATAGCGGGGGGGCCTACAATGAGCAGTTCTTC.

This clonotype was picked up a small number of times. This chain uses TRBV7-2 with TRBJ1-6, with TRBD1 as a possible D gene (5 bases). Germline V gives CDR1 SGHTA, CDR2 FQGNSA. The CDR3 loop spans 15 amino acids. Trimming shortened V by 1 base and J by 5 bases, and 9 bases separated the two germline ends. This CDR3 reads CASSLGGFHNSPLHF. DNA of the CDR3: TGTGCCAGCAGCTTAGGGGGCTTCCATAATTCACCCCTCCACTTT.

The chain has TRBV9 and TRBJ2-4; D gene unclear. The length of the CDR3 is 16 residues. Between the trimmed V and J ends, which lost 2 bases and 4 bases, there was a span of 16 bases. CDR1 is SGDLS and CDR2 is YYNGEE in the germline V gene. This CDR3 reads CASSVGSAGPKNIQYF. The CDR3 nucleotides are TGTGCCAGCAGCGTCGGGTCGGCAGGCCCTAAAAACATTCAGTACTTC.

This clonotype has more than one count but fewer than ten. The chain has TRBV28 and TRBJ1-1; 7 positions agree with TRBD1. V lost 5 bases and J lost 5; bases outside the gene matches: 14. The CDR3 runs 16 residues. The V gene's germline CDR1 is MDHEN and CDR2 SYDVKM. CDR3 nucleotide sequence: TGTGCCAGCAGTGCCCCGGAGACAGGGCAGGTAACTGAAGCTTTCTTT. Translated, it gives CASSAPETGQVTEAFF. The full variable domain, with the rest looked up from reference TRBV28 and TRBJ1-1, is DVKVTQSSRYLVKRTGEKVFLECVQDMDHENMFWYRQDPGLGLRLIYFSYDVKMKEKGDIPEGYSVSREKKERFSLILESASTNQTSMYLCASSAPETGQVTEAFFGQGTRLTVV.

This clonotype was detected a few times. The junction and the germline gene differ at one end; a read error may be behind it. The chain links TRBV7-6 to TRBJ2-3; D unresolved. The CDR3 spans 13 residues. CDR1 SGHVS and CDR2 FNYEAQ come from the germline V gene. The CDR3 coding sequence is TGTGCTAGCAGCTTATTTCATAGGGATACGCAGTATTTT. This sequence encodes CASSLFHRDTQYF.

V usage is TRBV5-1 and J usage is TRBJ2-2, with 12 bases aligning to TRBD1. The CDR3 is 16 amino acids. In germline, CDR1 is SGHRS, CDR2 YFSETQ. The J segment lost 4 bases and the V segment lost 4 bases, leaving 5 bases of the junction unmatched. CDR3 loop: CASSEGQGASTGELFF. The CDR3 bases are TGCGCCAGCAGCGAGGGACAGGGGGCGAGCACCGGGGAGCTGTTTTTT.